What follows is one TCR beta chain and its context. Its antigen remains unidentified. Absence of ophthalmopathy progression within 18 months defined stable Graves' hyperthyroidism. Extraction of PBMCs used approximately 10 ml of fresh peripheral blood. Authors of the study amplified TCR beta CDR3 regions from RNA transcripts. First-round RT-PCR targeting the TCR CDR3 was performed with the HTBI primer set. TCRdb processed the multiplex PCR reads anew with MiXCR; each CDR3 protein has one entry. The sample includes under 350,000 distinct CDR3 sequences, about an eighth of them seen just once. The data were taken from a study of T cells in Graves' hyperthyroidism and ophthalmopathy. Overall study findings and caveats: Also found in blood were most expanded thyroid clonotypes above 0.001. The model foresaw ophthalmopathy a median around 6.8 months prior to onset.

The CDR3 has 12 residues. V lost 1 base to trimming and J lost 11 bases, with 11 bases between them. CDR1 and CDR2 (germline): MGHRA, YSYEKL. The receptor was derived from a woman aged 35 to 49 with Graves' hyperthyroidism. Material: blood. The chain couples TRBV4-1 to TRBJ1-1; D might be TRBD1 (6 bases). The CDR3 sequence: CASSQGEDRAFF. The CDR3 nucleotides read TGCGCCAGCAGCCAAGGGGAAGACAGGGCTTTCTTT.